These T cell receptor beta chains were read from a single sample in a study of cytomegalovirus exposure and HLA in healthy donors. Generated by immunoSEQ multiplex PCR, the TCRdb table keeps only in-frame clones and is missing some. Here the sample spans 90,000 to 150,000 clones, roughly 80% being singletons. The sequenced sample consisted of PBMCs. All receptors come from a woman aged 40 to 50 in good health and CMV-seronegative. Both conserved end residues are part of each CDR3. Fields, in order: D gene, clone size, J gene, CDR3 length, V gene, CDR3 DNA, CDR3 protein. D genes are given only for firm matches. Some rows have no size entry. The others give once, few or many, or a class for an expanded clone.

. | . | TRBJ2-7 | 13 | TRBV25-1 | TGTGCCAGCAGTGACCGGGTTGCGTTGAAGCAGTACTTC | CASSDRVALKQYF
. | few | TRBJ2-2 | 15 | TRBV6-5 | TGTGCCAGCAGTTACCGGAGAAGGTGGGCCGGGGAGCTGTTTTTT | CASSYRRRWAGELFF
TRBD2 | . | TRBJ2-7 | 15 | TRBV19 | TGTGCCAGTAGTAGGAGACTAGCGGGCCCCTACGAGCAGTACTTC | CASSRRLAGPYEQYF
. | . | TRBJ1-4 | 14 | TRBV5-6 | TGTGCCAGCAGCTTTGGGGGCCCTAATGAAAAACTGTTTTTT | CASSFGGPNEKLFF
. | once | TRBJ1-3 | 14 | TRBV5-6 | TGTGCCAGCAGCTTGACAGGGTCCGTACACGCCATATATTTT | CASSLTGSVHAIYF
. | . | TRBJ1-1 | 15 | TRBV6-1 | TGTGCCAGCGCGGACCTAACAGGGTGGAACACTGAAGCTTTCTTT | CASADLTGWNTEAFF
TRBD2 | . | TRBJ2-3 | 14 | TRBV29-1 | TGCAGCGTTCACGGGACTAGCGGGGCCGTTACGCAGTATTTT | CSVHGTSGAVTQYF
TRBD1 | . | TRBJ1-5 | 15 | TRBV6-1 | TGTGCCAGCAGTGCCCACAGGGGGCAAGGACAGCCCCAGCATTTT | CASSAHRGQGQPQHF
. | . | TRBJ1-2 | 13 | TRBV27 | TGTGCCAGCAGTCGAACCGGGACATATGGCTACACCTTC | CASSRTGTYGYTF
. | . | TRBJ2-7 | 15 | TRBV5-6 | TGTGCCAGCAGCCCCGGAGGCGGGGCACCCTACGAGCAGTACTTC | CASSPGGGAPYEQYF
. | few | TRBJ2-3 | 15 | TRBV9 | TGTGCCAGCAGCGTACGAGAAACAGGGTCAGATACGCAGTATTTT | CASSVRETGSDTQYF
TRBD2 | . | TRBJ2-1 | 15 | TRBV29-1 | TGCAGCGTTGAGGGGACTAGCGGGTCCGTCAATGAGCAGTTCTTC | CSVEGTSGSVNEQFF
TRBD2 | . | TRBJ2-1 | 14 | TRBV7-8 | TGTGCCAGCAGCTTGCGGGAGGGGTACAATGAGCAGTTCTTC | CASSLREGYNEQFF
TRBD2 | . | TRBJ2-1 | 15 | TRBV4-3 | TGCGCCAGCAGCCAAGAGGCGGGGGGGTACAATGAGCAGTTCTTC | CASSQEAGGYNEQFF
TRBD1 | . | TRBJ1-5 | 16 | TRBV19 | TGTGCCAGTAGTATAGGGTATGGGACAGGGGGTCAGCCCCAGCATTTT | CASSIGYGTGGQPQHF
TRBD2 | . | TRBJ2-3 | 17 | TRBV25-1 | TGTGCCAGCAGTGTCAGCGGGAGAAGCTTTTTCACAGATACGCAGTATTTT | CASSVSGRSFFTDTQYF
. | few | TRBJ1-6 | 16 | TRBV4-2 | TGTGCCAGCAGCCAGGGGCGGTGGGGCCAGAATTCACCCCTCCACTTT | CASSQGRWGQNSPLHF
TRBD1 | few | TRBJ1-2 | 14 | TRBV11-2 | TGTGCCAGCAGCCTCAACGCGGACAGGGATGGCTACACCTTC | CASSLNADRDGYTF
. | . | TRBJ1-3 | 16 | TRBV27 | TGTGCCAGCAGTTTCCAGACACCTCTGAGTGGAAACACCATATATTTT | CASSFQTPLSGNTIYF
. | . | TRBJ1-1 | 14 | TRBV7-3 | TGTGCCAGCAGCTTAGGGGGGGGAGCCACTGAAGCTTTCTTT | CASSLGGGATEAFF
TRBD2 | . | TRBJ2-3 | 17 | TRBV4-3 | TGCGCCAGCAGCCAAGCGAGGGGCGGGGGGGCCCCAGATACGCAGTATTTT | CASSQARGGGAPDTQYF
TRBD1 | . | TRBJ2-2 | 15 | TRBV7-9 | TGTGCCAGCAGCGCCCGACAGGGGTTGACCGGGGAGCTGTTTTTT | CASSARQGLTGELFF
. | . | TRBJ2-1 | 14 | TRBV14 | TGTGCCAGCAGCGAACTACGCTCCCGCAATGAGCAGTTCTTC | CASSELRSRNEQFF
. | . | TRBJ2-7 | 13 | TRBV28 | TGTGCCAGCAGTTTGTTGGGCGGGACCGAGCAGTACTTC | CASSLLGGTEQYF
TRBD2 | . | TRBJ2-2 | 15 | TRBV19 | TGTGCCAGTACCGGGACTAGCGGGGGCCCCGGGGAGCTGTTTTTT | CASTGTSGGPGELFF
. | once | TRBJ1-1 | 15 | TRBV2 | TGTGCCAGCAGTGCGGACAAAGTGATGAACGCTGAAGCTTTCTTT | CASSADKVMNAEAFF
TRBD1 | few | TRBJ1-1 | 16 | TRBV9 | TGTGCCAGCAGTATGGGACAGGGGGCTGGGAACACTGAAGCTTTCTTT | CASSMGQGAGNTEAFF
TRBD2 | few | TRBJ2-5 | 16 | TRBV4-2 | TGTGCCAGCAGCCAAGGCCAGCGGGGCCTCCCTGAGACCCAGTACTTC | CASSQGQRGLPETQYF
. | few | TRBJ2-1 | 15 | TRBV9 | TGTGCCAGCAGCGTTTCCGGGACTGGAAACAATGAGCAGTTCTTC | CASSVSGTGNNEQFF
TRBD1 | . | TRBJ1-2 | 15 | TRBV28 | TGTGCCAGCAGTCCTCCGGGACAGAGTAATTATGGCTACACCTTC | CASSPPGQSNYGYTF
. | . | TRBJ2-7 | 13 | TRBV7-9 | TGTTCCAGCAGCTCCCCAACTCGCTACGAGCAGTACTTC | CSSSSPTRYEQYF
. | . | TRBJ2-2 | 14 | TRBV5-1 | TGCGCCAGCAGCTTGGAGCCCCGGGCCGGGGAGCTGTTTTTT | CASSLEPRAGELFF
. | . | TRBJ2-5 | 16 | TRBV6-6 | TGTGCCAGCAGTTACTGGCAGGGGCCCCACCCGAGTCCCCAGTACTTC | CASSYWQGPHPSPQYF
. | few | TRBJ1-5 | 14 | TRBV7-2 | TGTGCCAGCAGCACGACGGGACAATATCAGCCCCAGCATTTT | CASSTTGQYQPQHF
. | few | TRBJ2-1 | 17 | TRBV13 | TGTGCCAGCAGCCGCCCAGGGGGGTTTTACCGTAGCGATGAGCAGTTCTTC | CASSRPGGFYRSDEQFF
TRBD2 | once | TRBJ2-5 | 15 | TRBV5-1 | TGCGCCAGCAGTAGTGGGGCGGGAGTGGGAGAGACCCAGTACTTC | CASSSGAGVGETQYF
TRBD1 | . | TRBJ2-2 | 13 | TRBV19 | TGTGCCATCGGGGACAGGGAGGCCGGGGAGCTGTTTTTT | CAIGDREAGELFF
TRBD2 | . | TRBJ2-5 | 16 | TRBV6-6 | TGTGCCAGCAGTTACATGGGCGGGGGGCCTCAAGAGACCCAGTACTTC | CASSYMGGGPQETQYF
TRBD1 | . | TRBJ2-2 | 14 | TRBV7-2 | TGTGCCAGCAGCCGGGACAGCTACACCGGGGAGCTGTTTTTT | CASSRDSYTGELFF
TRBD1 | . | TRBJ1-3 | 12 | TRBV29-1 | TGCAGCGTTGAAGGGGTCGGGACAGCGACCATTTTT | CSVEGVGTATIF
. | . | TRBJ2-3 | 16 | TRBV4-2 | TGTGCCAGCACCCCAGGGGCCGGGGTCGGCACAGATACGCAGTATTTT | CASTPGAGVGTDTQYF
. | once | TRBJ2-6 | 14 | TRBV4-1 | TGCGCCAGCAGCCAAGACCCAGGGGCCAACGTCCTGACTTTC | CASSQDPGANVLTF
TRBD1 | . | TRBJ2-2 | 16 | TRBV18 | TGTGCCAGCTCACCACGGGGAACAGGGGAGACCGGGGAGCTGTTTTTT | CASSPRGTGETGELFF
. | . | TRBJ2-7 | 13 | TRBV29-1 | TGCAGCGTTGCATACAGGGTTAGGGACGAGCAGTACTTC | CSVAYRVRDEQYF
. | . | TRBJ1-2 | 13 | TRBV4-3 | TGCGCCAGCAGCCACGCAGGGGTGTATGGCTACACCTTC | CASSHAGVYGYTF
TRBD2 | . | TRBJ2-1 | 15 | TRBV19 | TGTGCCAGTAGTAGGGGTAATGCGGGAGAAGGTGAGCAGTTCTTC | CASSRGNAGEGEQFF